This note documents a single TCR beta chain sequence. Its matching antigen is unknown. A much larger clone differs by one base, so this may be a read error. Germline-derived CDR1 and CDR2 are MNHEY and SMNVEV (reference sequence). CDR3 length equals 15 residues. This sample stems from a study of response to subunit inactivated influenza vaccine. TCRdb re-called the RT-PCR reads with MiXCR, one entry per CDR3 protein. The sample has about 650,000 distinct CDR3 sequences, approximately 15% seen once. Study-wide results and caveats: Seasonal influenza vaccination, on each occasion, was suggested by the authors to recruit few new T cells.

The rearrangement links TRBV27 to TRBJ2-1; no definite D call. The clonotype originates from a man in his fifties or sixties who received an inactivated influenza vaccine. Sequences were derived from PBMCs from blood, sampled roughly 12 days after vaccination. The chain's CDR3 is CDSSFPGLSGNEQFF. DNA for the CDR3: TGTGACAGCAGTTTCCCAGGCCTATCCGGCAATGAGCAGTTCTTC.